This T cell receptor (beta chain) was sequenced during a study of beta chain features in type 1 diabetes (dated by TCRdb to about 2018). In the study overall: Mean age, gender distribution, total cell number and subset yield did not differ between patients and healthy donors. A total of about 100 million sorted cells were examined across all samples, and RNA yield correlated strongly with the number of cells per subset. The study compared the TCRB repertoires of sorted circulating CD4+ T cell subsets in recently diagnosed type 1 diabetes patients with those in matched healthy donors. Regulatory and stem cell-like memory subsets were isolated from only 8 patients and roughly 8 healthy donors, whereas naive and central memory subsets came from all 30 or so donors.

On this clone: The specificity of this receptor is unknown. No per-base quality is available; no much larger clone lies one base away.

Each donor gave one peripheral blood draw, averaging about 120 mL, which was collected into heparinised tubes. A BD FACSAria II and a panel including CD45RO, CCR7, CD25, CD127, CD95 and CD27 were used to sort naive, central memory, regulatory and stem cell-like memory CD4+ T cells. All sorted populations exceeded 95% purity. PBMCs were isolated immediately by Lymphoprep density gradient centrifugation and stained directly without culture. So that batch effects would be minimized, each experiment stained and sorted samples in pairs, pairing one healthy donor with one patient. Study-wide conclusions, independent of this receptor: PCR might favor shorter templates, but patient and control samples were amplified and corrected together, so any skew would affect both groups equally. In all four CD4+ subsets, TCRB CDR3 length was moderately but significantly shorter in type 1 diabetes patients. Because the HLA sub-analyses included only small numbers of individuals, any influence of HLA type on TCRB rearrangement was left unresolved. At VDJ recombination sites, type 1 diabetes patients had fewer insertions and more deleted nucleotides, which implies abnormalities in thymic rearrangement. Naive, central memory and regulatory TCRB repertoires appeared to be more alike among patients than among healthy donors. Because cDNA was sequenced instead of genomic DNA, activated cells with high expression could be over-represented, although the groups did not differ in activation or CD3 levels.

The CDR3 runs 13 residues from the cysteine to the phenylalanine. CDR3 DNA only is kept here, 39 bases in frame from base 1. Trimming accounts for 7 bases at V and 6 bases at J, while the number of junction bases matched to no gene is 6. The germline V gene supplies CDR1 ENHRY and CDR2 SYGVKD. All of the isolated RNA was reverse transcribed with the High Capacity cDNA Reverse Transcription Kit, so expressed TCRB transcripts were sequenced. Naive, central memory and regulatory T cell samples underwent deep immunoSEQ sequencing, averaging roughly 3.4 million total reads per sample. Sorted cells were lysed in RLT buffer, and RNA was extracted using DNase-treated RNeasy Micro or Mini kits according to cell number. Each cell subset was processed separately to prevent cross-contamination, with patient and healthy donor samples processed together. The immunoSEQ multiplex PCR was used to amplify TCRB sequences from cDNA, generating 87-bp fragments that spanned the CDR3 region. Amplicons were sequenced on the Illumina HiSeq platform. The paper's data handling went like this. Synthetic template baselines were used to correct PCR bias computationally, reads within Hamming distance 2 were collapsed, and singletons that could not be merged were discarded. Reads were aligned against IMGT to assign V, D and J genes, CDR3 length and insertions or deletions at six rearrangement sites. Within each subset, clonotype counts were normalized to sorted cell number, after which true diversity and Gini coefficients were computed with the tcR R package. The overlap coefficient, calculated on TCRB nucleotide sequences, was used to quantify repertoire sharing. Out-of-frame TCRB sequences from naive cells were analyzed to stand in for the pre-selection repertoire. Imported from immuneACCESS, the table was reduced by TCRdb to in-frame sequences with V and J called. These copies leave out some clones; in studies compared against another copy, an unresolved V gene accounts for under half, and the cause of the remainder is not known. The V and J calls and clone size are taken from that table; D and trimming were inferred from the DNA. The sample contains about 400,000 clones, around 13% of them found a single time. The ten largest clones add up to around 0.0099% of the sample.

The specimen sequenced was naive CD4+ T cells from blood. The sample's cell subset or site label, decoded: true naive CD4+ T cells. The rearrangement joined TRBV10-3 to TRBJ1-1, with TRBD1 matching 9 junction bases. The receptor was isolated from a woman aged 18-30 years with type 1 diabetes. CDR3 loop: CAITQDRGAEAFF. The DNA is as follows: TGTGCCATCACGCAAGACAGGGGGGCTGAAGCTTTCTTT.